This TCR beta chain comes out of a study of metastatic and nonmetastatic thyroid tumors (dated by TCRdb to the early 2020s). Regarding the study in general: For patients with malignant and with benign thyroid disease, the researchers compared repertoires between peripheral blood samples and tumor or nodule tissue samples. Findings and caveats that apply to the study as a whole: In both blood and tumor samples, malignant tumors were reported to have significantly higher TCR beta diversity than benign nodules.

CDR1 and CDR2 were assigned from the germline V gene as SGHTS and YDEGEE. V loses 0 bases at its end and J loses 6 bases; junction bases beyond the gene matches: 6. Taken from cysteine to phenylalanine, the CDR3 has 15 residues. Only CDR3 DNA is held: 45 bases, read in frame from base 1. Before undergoing thyroid surgery, none of the patients had been given any kind of treatment. Patient clinical samples collected from about 2011 to 2019 were retrospectively analysed using T-cell receptor beta sequencing. The library was made by PCR. Sequenced using an Illumina HiSeq 4000. High-throughput sequencing was used to profile the CDR3 region of the TCR beta-chain in every patient. Concerning the study's data processing: A classifier to discriminate distant-metastatic papillary thyroid cancer patients was built from CDR3 differences across clinicopathological groups. The Shannon index was used to assess repertoire diversity, and the Morisita-Horn index was used to assess tumor-blood repertoire similarity. TCRdb ran its own pipeline on the public reads, namely fastp trimming at Q25 and MiXCR clone calling, and kept in-frame beta chains. What appears here as the V and J calls and clone size reflects TCRdb's work, not the paper's. The sample profile shows about 92,000 clones; 14% to 15% of them were found once. The ten largest clones add up to about 3.9% of the sample.

This clone was recorded at least ten times. Its antigen target is currently unknown. No base quality information exists; no much larger clone differs at one position. The source material was blood. Recombination joined TRBV5-8 with TRBJ1-5; 7 central nucleotides agree with TRBD1. The clonotype comes from a female donor with papillary thyroid cancer or a benign thyroid nodule (not recorded which). Some clones in this sample may be carry-over from other donors' samples. At the DNA level, the sequence is TGTGCCAGCAGCTTGGCCAACAGGGGAGGTCAGCCCCAGCATTTT. Translated, it reads CASSLANRGGQPQHF.